In its sample, the clone carrying this T cell receptor beta chain was seen a few times. CDR3 length: 15 residues. With 5 bases clipped from V and 9 bases from J, the junction kept 11 bases outside the gene matches. Germline V gene lookup returns CDR1 SGHNT and CDR2 YENEEA. This specimen belongs to a study of T-cell memory formation after mild COVID-19. From 5'RACE with constant-segment primers came TCR alpha and TCR beta cDNA libraries that carried sample barcodes and UMIs. TCRdb re-called the 5' RACE reads through MiXCR, storing one row per CDR3 protein. This sample carries 150,000 to 200,000 distinct CDR3 sequences, roughly a third of them seen once, and the ten largest clones take around 13%.

The TCR sequence derives from an adult woman who had mild COVID-19 (a few samples of this study predate the infection). Cell type and time point are not known. Sequencing input: PBMCs or a T cell subset sorted from them (not recorded which). The chain recombines TRBV11-3 with TRBJ2-1, with 9 bases that match TRBD1. CDR3 sequence: CASSEQGQGNSEQFF. CDR3 bases: TGTGCCAGCAGCGAGCAAGGACAGGGGAACAGTGAGCAGTTCTTC.